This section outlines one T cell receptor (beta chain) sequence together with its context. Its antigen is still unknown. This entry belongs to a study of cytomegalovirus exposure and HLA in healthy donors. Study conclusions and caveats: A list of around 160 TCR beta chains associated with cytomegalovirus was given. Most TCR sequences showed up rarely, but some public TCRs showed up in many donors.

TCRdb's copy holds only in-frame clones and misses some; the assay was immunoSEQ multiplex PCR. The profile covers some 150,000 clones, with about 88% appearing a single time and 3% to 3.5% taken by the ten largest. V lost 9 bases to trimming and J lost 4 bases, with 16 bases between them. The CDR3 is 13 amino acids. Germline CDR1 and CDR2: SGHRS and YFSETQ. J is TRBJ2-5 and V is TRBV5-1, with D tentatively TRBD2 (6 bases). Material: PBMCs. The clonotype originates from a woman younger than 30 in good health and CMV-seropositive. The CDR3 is CATTGRRGETQYF. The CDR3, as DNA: TGCGCCACGACGGGACGGAGGGGAGAGACCCAGTACTTC.